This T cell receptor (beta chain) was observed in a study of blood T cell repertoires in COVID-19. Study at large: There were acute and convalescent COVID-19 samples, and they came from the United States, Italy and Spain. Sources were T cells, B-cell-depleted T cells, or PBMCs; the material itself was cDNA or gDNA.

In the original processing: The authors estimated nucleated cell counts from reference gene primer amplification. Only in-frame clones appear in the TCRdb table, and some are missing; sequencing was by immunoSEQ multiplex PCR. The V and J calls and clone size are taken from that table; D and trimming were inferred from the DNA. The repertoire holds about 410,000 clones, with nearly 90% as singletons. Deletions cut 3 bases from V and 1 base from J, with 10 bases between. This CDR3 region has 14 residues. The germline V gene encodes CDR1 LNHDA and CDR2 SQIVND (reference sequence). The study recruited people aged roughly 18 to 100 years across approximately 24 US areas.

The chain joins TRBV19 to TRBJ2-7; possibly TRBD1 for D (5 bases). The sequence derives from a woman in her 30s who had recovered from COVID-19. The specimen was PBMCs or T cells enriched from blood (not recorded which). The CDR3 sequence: CASSIQGSSYEQYF. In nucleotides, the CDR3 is TGTGCCAGTAGTATCCAGGGCTCTTCCTACGAGCAGTACTTC. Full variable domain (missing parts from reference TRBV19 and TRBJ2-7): DGGITQSPKYLFRKEGQNVTLSCEQNLNHDAMYWYRQDPGQGLRLIYYSQIVNDFQKGDIAEGYSVSREKKESFPLTVTSAQKNPTAFYLCASSIQGSSYEQYFGPGTRLTVT.